These 12 T cell receptor beta chains were sequenced from one sample in a study of glioma-infiltrating T cells. Amplification of TCR alpha and beta CDR3 regions from RNA used iRepertoire nested multiplex PCR. Via MiXCR, TCRdb re-called the multiplex PCR reads, giving one row per CDR3 protein. Among fewer than 200,000 distinct CDR3 sequences, roughly 45% were seen once, and the ten largest hold around 4.9%. Sequenced: glioma tissue, nonneoplastic brain tissue, or PBMCs (not recorded which). These receptors all stem from a human donor with low-grade glioma or glioblastoma, undergoing nonglioma brain surgery, or in good health (not recorded which).

On this clonotype itself: This may arise from a read error, as a much more abundant clone is one base away. The chain uses TRBV24-1 and TRBJ2-1, with 7 bases that match TRBD1. The CDR3 is 14 residues long. CDR1 is KGHDR and CDR2 is SFDVKD in the germline V gene. CDR3 loop: CATSAQTGSNEKFF. The DNA of the CDR3 is TGTGCCACCAGTGCCCAGACAGGGAGCAATGAGAAGTTCTTC.

With regard to this clonotype: A much more abundant neighbour one base away suggests this may be a read error. This chain links TRBV2 with TRBJ2-7; D possibly matches TRBD1 or TRBD2 (6 bases each). V lost 10 bases and J 6 bases, leaving 16 bases between the germline ends. CDR1 is SNHLY and CDR2 is FYNNEI in the germline V gene. The CDR3 has 12 residues. CDR3: CANIGGRIEQYF. The CDR3 DNA reads TGTGCCAACATCGGGGGCAGGATCGAGCAGTACTTC.

This clonotype was observed a single time. A junction boundary mismatches the germline segment, possibly from a read error. The chain employs TRBV6-2 or TRBV6-3 and TRBJ1-3; no firm D call. CDR3 length: 15 residues. Looked up from germline, CDR1 is MNHEY and CDR2 is SVGEGT. The CDR3 bases are TGTGCCACCCGCCCCGACGGATTCTCTGGAAACACCACATATTTT. Its translation is CATRPDGFSGNTTYF.

This clonotype appeared many times. The chain recombines TRBV28 with TRBJ2-1; 11 bases map to TRBD2. CDR3 length: 15 residues. V shed 7 bases, J shed 10 bases, and the junction held 12 bases outside the gene matches. From germline, CDR1 is MDHEN and CDR2 SYDVKM. CDR3 nucleotide sequence: TGTGCCAGCACCCCATCGGGACTAGCGGACCCCGAGCAGTTCTTC. Translating it yields CASTPSGLADPEQFF.

As for this clonotype: This may be a read error: a much more frequent sequence differs by one nucleotide. The J gene is TRBJ2-7, the V gene TRBV28, with no clear D. Germline lookup yields CDR1 MDHEN and CDR2 SYDVKM. The V end lost 6 bases, the J end lost 0 bases, and 12 bases lay between the germline ends. This CDR3 has 14 residues. CDR3 nucleotide sequence: TGTGCCAGCAGAGTCCATTTAAGCTCCTACGAGCAGTACTTC. Translating gives CASRVHLSSYEQYF. Variable domain in full (rest from reference TRBV28 and TRBJ2-7): DVKVTQSSRYLVKRTGEKVFLECVQDMDHENMFWYRQDPGLGLRLIYFSYDVKMKEKGDIPEGYSVSREKKERFSLILESASTNQTSMYLCASRVHLSSYEQYFGPGTRLTVT.

The chain carries TRBV29-1 and TRBJ1-2; 8 bases line up with TRBD1. Trimming cost V 7 bases and J 8 bases; bases outside gene matches: 12. Germline values: CDR1 SQVTM, CDR2 ANQGSEA. The CDR3 covers 13 residues. DNA for the CDR3: TGCAGCGCCAAGGGACAGGTGGCGAAAGGCTACACCTTC. It codes for CSAKGQVAKGYTF.

This clonotype has just one count. A much larger clone differs from this one at a single base, so this may be a read error. This chain joins TRBV2 and TRBJ2-3; possible D gene TRBD1, 5 bases. In germline, CDR1 is SNHLY, CDR2 FYNNEI. V lost 9 bases to trimming and J lost 3 bases, with 10 bases between them. The CDR3 is made up of 12 amino acids. The CDR3 loop reads CARGVRTDTQYF. The CDR3 bases are TGTGCCAGAGGGGTTCGAACAGATACGCAGTATTTT.

This chain uses TRBV18 with TRBJ2-3, with a weak D call TRBD1 (6 bases). Trimming removed 6 bases at V and 0 bases at J, with 10 bases between. CDR3 length: 14 residues. Looked up from germline, CDR1 is KGHSH and CDR2 is LQKENI. CDR3 sequence reads: CASSPDRSTDTQYF. The CDR3 DNA reads as TGTGCCAGCTCCCCCGACAGGAGCACAGATACGCAGTATTTT.

Ten or more counts support this clonotype. The V and J genes are TRBV2 and TRBJ1-1; possible D gene TRBD1, 6 bases. Germline CDR1 and CDR2: SNHLY and FYNNEI. CDR3 length: 14 amino acids. The ends were cut back, 2 bases at V and 7 bases at J, with 14 bases in the middle. The CDR3 reads CASSETQGYGEAFF. CDR3 in DNA: TGTGCCAGCAGTGAAACACAGGGCTATGGTGAAGCTTTCTTT.

V and J are TRBV7-2 and TRBJ2-3; 9 nucleotides match TRBD2. CDR1 is SGHTA and CDR2 is FQGNSA in the germline V gene. Losses at the gene ends were 5 bases for V and 0 bases for J; bases not matched to a gene: 6. The CDR3 runs 16 residues. The CDR3: CASSAGLATSTDTQYF. The CDR3, as DNA: TGTGCCAGCAGCGCCGGACTAGCGACTAGCACAGATACGCAGTATTTT.

Regarding this clonotype: This may stem from a read error, because a much larger clone lies one nucleotide away. The V and J genes are TRBV11-2 and TRBJ1-1; no definite D call. The germline gives CDR1 SGHAT, CDR2 FQNNGV. Trimming pared 2 bases from V and 6 bases from J, leaving 10 bases between. The CDR3 runs to 13 residues. CDR3 coding DNA: TGTGCCAGCAGCTTAAGCCCGAGGGCTGAAGCTTTCTTT. Amino acids: CASSLSPRAEAFF.

Turning to this clonotype: This may be a read error, as it is one base from a much larger clone. The J gene is TRBJ2-7, the V gene TRBV27; 8 bases agree with TRBD1. Per germline, CDR1 MNHEY and CDR2 SMNVEV (reference sequence). V was clipped by 6 bases and J by 2 bases; unmatched bases: 9. This CDR3 contains 15 residues. The CDR3 region has the DNA TGTGCCAGCAGGGCCACCGGGACAGGAGCCTACGAGCAGTACTTC. Its protein product is CASRATGTGAYEQYF.